These T cell receptor beta chains were read from a single sample in a study of tumor and adjacent non-tumor tissue in lung cancer. TCRdb used MiXCR to reprocess the multiplex PCR reads, holding one entry per CDR3 protein. Of roughly 120,000 distinct CDR3 sequences listed, roughly three fifths are singletons. The sequenced sample consisted of distant non-tumor lung tissue. Every receptor here comes from a man aged 55-75 years with non-small cell lung cancer. The CDR3 runs from the conserved cysteine through the conserved F or W.

TRBV7-8	14	CASSLGENTDTQYF
TRBV30	15	CAWSGSGGDPYEQYF
TRBV7-9	15	CVSSSNRALNEKLFF
TRBV19	15	CASSLSTGMNEKLFF
TRBV5-1	16	CASSSGGRSSYNEQFF
TRBV12-3/TRBV12-4	16	CARSQRSGYGTDTQYF
TRBV20-1	16	CGARDGVRGGNTEAFF
TRBV21-1	17	CASSKDRDRGVNTEAFF
TRBV6-6	14	CARDGRVSGNTIYF
TRBV29-1	11	CNVGAYYEQYF
TRBV2	15	CASSPLDRARGTQYF
TRBV29-1	12	CSVLQGLAEAFF
TRBV6-2/TRBV6-3	17	CASSYLDISYSNQPQHF
TRBV28	14	CASRRGRLVYEQYF
TRBV19	12	CASSPGRNIQYF
TRBV12-3/TRBV12-4	12	CASSRRNIEVFF
TRBV4-1	12	CASSLSVDGYTF
TRBV5-1	16	CASSRASGGAKDTQYF
TRBV28	15	CASSLGTESSYERYF
TRBV6-1	14	CASSGGIASSPLHF
TRBV6-1	13	CAGSEGTWYEQYF
TRBV5-4	12	CASSTQGNGYIF
TRBV20-1	14	CSAKWGQGARGAFF
TRBV29-1	15	CSVQGSSGNADTQYF
TRBV11-3	13	CASRSDATDTQYF
TRBV20-1	13	CSAGGVAFGGYTF
TRBV20-1	15	CSARGTSGRAREHFF
TRBV6-5	12	CASRSRYFEQFF
TRBV10-2	17	CAGSAWTAGYSNQPQHF
TRBV10-3	13	CAISQGPGREHYF
TRBV12-3/TRBV12-4	15	CASSLAGGSTDTQYF
TRBV5-8	15	CASNLPGASSYEQYF
TRBV20-1	17	CSVLRNGAGVSGNEQFF
TRBV30	11	CAWSVSYEQYF
TRBV10-2	12	CASSNSNQSQHF
TRBV6-6	14	CASSYTGSDQPQHF
TRBV11-1	15	CASAIRSLSYNGQFF